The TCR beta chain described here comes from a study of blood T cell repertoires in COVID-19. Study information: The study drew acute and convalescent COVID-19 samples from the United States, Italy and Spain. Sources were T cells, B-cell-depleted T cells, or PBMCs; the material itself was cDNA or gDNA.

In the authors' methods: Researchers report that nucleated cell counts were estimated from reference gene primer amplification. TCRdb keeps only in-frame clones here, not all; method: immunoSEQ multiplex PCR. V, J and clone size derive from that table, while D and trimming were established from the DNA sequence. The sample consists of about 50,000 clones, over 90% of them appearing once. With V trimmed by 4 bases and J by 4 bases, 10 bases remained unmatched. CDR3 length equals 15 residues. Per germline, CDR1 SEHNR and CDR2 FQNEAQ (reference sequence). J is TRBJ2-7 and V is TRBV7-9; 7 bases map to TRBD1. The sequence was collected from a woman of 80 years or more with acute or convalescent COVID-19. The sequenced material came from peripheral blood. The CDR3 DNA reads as TGTGCCAGCAGCTCCCCCTCGCAGGGGGAGTACGAGCAGTACTTC. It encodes CASSSPSQGEYEQYF.